The T cell receptor beta chain under discussion was sequenced for a study of T cell repertoires in cytomegalovirus infection. TCRdb re-called the reads with MiXCR, one entry per CDR3 protein. The sample carries a few hundred thousand distinct CDR3 sequences, roughly 34% recorded once. Germline lookup yields CDR1 MNHEY and CDR2 SVGEGT. Trimming took off 5 bases at V and 6 bases at J, with 13 bases between the two ends. This CDR3 spans 14 amino acids. This clonotype was found a few times. Its specificity is not known. This TCR came from a human donor in good health (CMV status not recorded). Some clones in this sample may be carry-over from other donors' samples. The chain combines TRBV6-2 or TRBV6-3 with TRBJ2-2; weak D call: TRBD2 (6 bases). The material was cultured PBMCs, obtained from culture after CMV antigen stimulation. In DNA form, the CDR3 reads TGTGCCAGCAGTCGGGGAGGCGGGCCCGGGGAGCTGTTTTTT. Translated: CASSRGGGPGELFF.